The 15 T cell receptor beta chains listed next were all sequenced from one sample in a study of T cells in Graves' hyperthyroidism and ophthalmopathy. Amplification targeted TCR beta CDR3 regions from RNA transcripts. The primer set for the first-round RT-PCR of the TCR CDR3 was HTBI. TCRdb independently ran MiXCR on the multiplex PCR reads; one entry per CDR3 protein. Of hundreds of thousands of distinct CDR3 sequences in the sample, roughly 14% were seen once. Material: blood. These TCRs come from a woman in her thirties with Graves' hyperthyroidism.

The genes are TRBV20-1 and TRBJ2-4, with no clear D. The CDR3 has 15 amino acids. Trimming left V 3 bases short and J 0 bases short, with 12 bases between. In germline, CDR1 is DFQATT, CDR2 SNEGSKA (reference sequence). CDR3 sequence: CSASDPAIAKNIQYF. The CDR3 nucleotides read TGCAGTGCTAGTGACCCCGCAATAGCCAAAAACATTCAGTACTTC.

This clonotype was seen many times. This chain links TRBV12-3 or TRBV12-4 with TRBJ2-3, with D perhaps TRBD2 (5 bases). With 7 bases removed from V and 2 bases from J, the gap between germline ends came to 10 bases. The CDR3 sequence is 13 residues long. CDR3 DNA sequence: TGTGCCAGCACTACTAGGAACACAGATACGCAGTATTTT. Encoded protein: CASTTRNTDTQYF.

This chain joins TRBV24-1 and TRBJ2-1; the D is unclear. The CDR3 spans 13 residues. The V end was cut by 12 bases, the J end by 5 bases, with 16 bases between. Germline V gene data show CDR1 as KGHDR and CDR2 as SFDVKD. The CDR3 DNA sequence: TGTGCCTCCATGTCACCGGGTAACAATGAGCAGTTCTTC. As protein: CASMSPGNNEQFF.

The rearrangement links TRBV19 to TRBJ1-5; a possible D gene is TRBD1 (6 bases). V shed 3 bases and J shed 4 bases, with 13 bases lying between them. The CDR3 consists of 15 residues. CDR1 and CDR2 from the germline V gene are LNHDA and SQIVND (reference sequence). For the CDR3, the DNA is TGTGCCAGTAGTATTTTACAGGGCGAAAATCAGCCCCAGCATTTT. It is translated as CASSILQGENQPQHF. Using reference TRBV19 and TRBJ1-5 for the parts outside the CDR3, the full variable domain is DGGITQSPKYLFRKEGQNVTLSCEQNLNHDAMYWYRQDPGQGLRLIYYSQIVNDFQKGDIAEGYSVSREKKESFPLTVTSAQKNPTAFYLCASSILQGENQPQHFGDGTRLSIL.

This clonotype was observed at least ten times. V gene TRBV3-1 combines with J gene TRBJ2-7; no reliable D call. The CDR3 length is 15 residues. V dropped 1 base and J dropped 4 bases, with 14 bases sitting between them. Germline assignment: CDR1 LGHDT and CDR2 YNNKEL (reference sequence). CDR3 DNA sequence: TGTGCCAGCAGCCAAGGGTCGGAGCTGCTGTACGAGCAGTACTTC. Translated, it gives CASSQGSELLYEQYF.

This clonotype has a handful of counts. Since a much larger clone is just one base distant, this may be a read error. The chain couples TRBV2 to TRBJ2-1, with D possibly being TRBD1 (5 bases). V shed 8 bases and J shed 13 bases, with 15 bases lying between them. Germline loops: CDR1 SNHLY, CDR2 FYNNEI. The CDR3 is 11 amino acids. CDR3 in amino acids: CASVDVDTQFF. In nucleotides, the CDR3 is TGTGCCAGCGTGGACGTGGACACTCAGTTCTTC.

Many counts were recorded for this clonotype. The chain carries TRBV20-1 and TRBJ2-7; 9 bases align to TRBD2. Germline V CDR1 and CDR2: DFQATT, SNEGSKA (reference sequence). J lost 3 bases, V lost 1 base, and 4 bases had no gene match. The CDR3 covers 14 residues. CDR3 region: CSARVASGNYEQYF. The CDR3 DNA reads as TGCAGTGCTAGAGTCGCTAGCGGGAACTACGAGCAGTACTTC.

This clonotype was detected a few times. This chain links TRBV11-2 with TRBJ2-1, with 8 bases aligning to TRBD2. CDR3 size: 16 residues. V shed 0 bases, J shed 3 bases, and the junction held 4 bases outside the gene matches. CDR1 and CDR2 from the germline V gene are SGHAT and FQNNGV. Here the CDR3 reads CASSLDRTSFYNEQFF. In nucleotides, the CDR3 is TGTGCCAGCAGCTTAGATCGGACTAGCTTCTACAATGAGCAGTTCTTC.

This clonotype turned up a few times. The chain couples TRBV19 to TRBJ1-3; no firm D call. Trimming removed 5 bases from V and 3 bases from J, with 8 bases in between. Germline V CDR1 and CDR2: LNHDA, SQIVND (reference sequence). CDR3 length equals 13 residues. CDR3 sequence: CASSGPLGNTIYF. The CDR3 DNA is TGTGCCAGTAGTGGCCCCCTTGGAAACACCATATATTTT.

Ten or more counts support this clonotype. The chain joins TRBV19 to TRBJ2-2, with 12 positions matching TRBD2. V lost 6 bases, J lost 6 bases, and 20 bases stayed unmatched. The germline V gene encodes CDR1 LNHDA and CDR2 SQIVND (reference sequence). The length of the CDR3 is 20 residues. The CDR3 sequence is CASSQSWARLAGERSGELFF. CDR3 nucleotides: TGTGCCAGTAGCCAGAGTTGGGCCAGACTAGCGGGAGAGAGGTCCGGGGAGCTGTTTTTT. Supplemented by reference TRBV19 and TRBJ2-2, the full variable domain reads DGGITQSPKYLFRKEGQNVTLSCEQNLNHDAMYWYRQDPGQGLRLIYYSQIVNDFQKGDIAEGYSVSREKKESFPLTVTSAQKNPTAFYLCASSQSWARLAGERSGELFFGEGSRLTVL.

The table lists this clonotype with a few counts. V and J are TRBV28 and TRBJ2-7; possible D gene TRBD1, 6 bases. V was pared by 8 bases and J by 6 bases, with 14 bases between. Germline lookup yields CDR1 MDHEN and CDR2 SYDVKM. The CDR3 sequence is 12 residues long. CDR3 sequence reads: CASLGDRPEQYF. The CDR3 DNA is TGTGCCAGCTTAGGAGACAGGCCCGAGCAGTACTTC.

The chain couples TRBV20-1 to TRBJ1-5; D is undetermined. V was trimmed by 2 bases and J by 4 bases, leaving 9 bases between them. The CDR3 length is 13 residues. CDR1 is DFQATT, CDR2 SNEGSKA, per germline (reference sequence). CDR3 amino acids: CSARRDWNQPQHF. In nucleotides, the CDR3 is TGCAGTGCTAGAAGGGATTGGAATCAGCCCCAGCATTTT.

This clonotype was detected once. A much larger clone lies a single base off, so this may be a read error. The rearrangement uses TRBV20-1 and TRBJ2-1; no firm D call. Trimming took off 0 bases at V and 9 bases at J, with 24 bases between the two ends. CDR1 and CDR2 from the germline V gene are DFQATT and SNEGSKA (reference sequence). The CDR3 loop spans 17 amino acids. This CDR3 reads CSARDNGGGIIGSEQFF. CDR3 nucleotide sequence: TGCAGTGCTAGAGACAACGGTGGCGGAATCATCGGCAGTGAGCAGTTCTTC.

This clonotype was counted at least ten times. This sequence joins TRBV10-3 and TRBJ1-5; D not certain. This CDR3 has 12 amino acids. The V gene lost 2 bases and the J gene lost 4 bases, with 3 bases spanning the gap. Germline V gene data show CDR1 as ENHRY and CDR2 as SYGVKD. DNA of the CDR3: TGTGCCATCAGTGAGCCTAATCAGCCCCAGCATTTT. As protein: CAISEPNQPQHF.

This clonotype has a count of ten or more. The chain has TRBV12-5 and TRBJ2-5; 10 bases line up with TRBD2. Trimming cost V 7 bases and J 5 bases; bases outside gene matches: 13. In germline, CDR1 is LGHNT, CDR2 FRNRAP. CDR3 size: 16 residues. The CDR3 DNA reads TGTGCTAGTGCTCTAGGGACTAGCGTAGAGGGGGAGACCCAGTACTTC. It specifies CASALGTSVEGETQYF.